This TCR beta chain is from a study of Ad26.COV2.S vaccination and SARS-CoV-2 variants. Germline assignment: CDR1 MNHEY and CDR2 SMNVEV (reference sequence). The CDR3 spans 15 residues. V lost 2 bases to trimming and J lost 2 bases, with 13 bases between them. The method was immunoSEQ multiplex PCR; TCRdb's version includes in-frame clones alone and lacks a portion of them. The data show 380,000 or so clones, about four fifths seen once. Treatment of the sample: roughly 18 received Ad26.COV2.S at low or high dose, single or two shots; five or six received placebo; per-sample allocation not given. Material that was analyzed had been drawn on day 63 after the first vaccine or placebo injection.

The specimen was peripheral blood, collected in a trial of Ad26.COV2.S vaccine versus placebo. V usage is TRBV27 and J usage is TRBJ2-7; no clear D gene. The source is a person between 18 and 59 years old who received the Ad26.COV2.S COVID-19 vaccine or a placebo. The chain's CDR3 is CASSLPLRQAYEQYF. In DNA form, the CDR3 reads TGTGCCAGCAGTTTACCCTTGAGGCAGGCCTACGAGCAGTACTTC.